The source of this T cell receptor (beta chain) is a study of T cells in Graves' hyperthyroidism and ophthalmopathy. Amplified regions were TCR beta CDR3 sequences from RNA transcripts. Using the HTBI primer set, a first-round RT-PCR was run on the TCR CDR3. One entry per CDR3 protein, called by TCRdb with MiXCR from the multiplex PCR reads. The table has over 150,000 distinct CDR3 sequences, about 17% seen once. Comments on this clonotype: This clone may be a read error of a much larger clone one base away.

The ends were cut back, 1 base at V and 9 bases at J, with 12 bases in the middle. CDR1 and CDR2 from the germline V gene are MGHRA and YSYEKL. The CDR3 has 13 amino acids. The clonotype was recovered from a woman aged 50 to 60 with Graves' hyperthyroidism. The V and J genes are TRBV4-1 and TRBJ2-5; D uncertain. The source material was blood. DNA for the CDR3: TGCGCCAGCAGCCAAGGGGCCACCGAGGCCCAGTACTTC. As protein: CASSQGATEAQYF.